This is a list of T cell receptor beta chains from one sample in a study of regulatory T cells in long-lasting Graves disease. One entry per CDR3 protein results from TCRdb running MiXCR on the multiplex PCR reads. The sample shows over 500,000 distinct CDR3 sequences, under 20% of them seen only once. These same data were also listed under a study on T cells in Graves' hyperthyroidism and ophthalmopathy.

The starting material was peripheral blood mononuclear cells (PBMCs), obtained at new diagnosis, from a patient treated with antithyroid drugs. The source of these receptors is a woman in her 30s with Graves disease. Both conserved end residues are part of each CDR3. Fields, in order: J gene, V gene, CDR3 length, D gene, CDR3 protein. A D gene is named only where the DNA matches it firmly.

TRBJ2-1,TRBV12-3/TRBV12-4,12,TRBD2,CASSLPGRAQFF
TRBJ2-6,TRBV30,13,.,CAWRVSGANVLTF
TRBJ2-4,TRBV9,14,TRBD1,CASTRDRDKDIQYF
TRBJ1-1,TRBV6-1,15,TRBD1,CASTGQGFLGTEAFF
TRBJ2-2,TRBV10-3,16,.,CAISESGQGGTGELFF
TRBJ1-5,TRBV19,15,.,CASIVQGGSNQPQHF
TRBJ2-7,TRBV20-1,13,TRBD1,CSGATGGIYEQYF
TRBJ1-1,TRBV12-3/TRBV12-4,14,.,CASSQQGRGSEAFF
TRBJ1-2,TRBV2,12,.,CASLLDNYGYTF
TRBJ2-3,TRBV3-1,15,.,CASSQDGTYTDTQYF
TRBJ2-1,TRBV7-9,15,TRBD2,CASSPLLAGEVEQFF
TRBJ1-5,TRBV24-1,14,TRBD1,CATSDSGGRQPQHF
TRBJ2-1,TRBV20-1,13,TRBD2,CSGFRPGGNEQFF
TRBJ2-5,TRBV7-9,13,.,CASSFPIGETLYF
TRBJ2-4,TRBV5-1,16,.,CASSLLQSGGENIQYF
TRBJ2-7,TRBV12-3/TRBV12-4,15,.,CASSRGGVYRNEQYF
TRBJ1-6,TRBV6-2/TRBV6-3,15,.,CASSEEGGPNSPLHF
TRBJ2-5,TRBV7-2,15,.,CASSPNYREGKTQYF
TRBJ1-2,TRBV20-1,13,TRBD1,CSARTGVWGGYTF
TRBJ1-4,TRBV6-1,17,TRBD1,CASSSLGTGGHREKLFF
TRBJ1-5,TRBV19,16,TRBD1,CASSSTDRGLNQPQHF
TRBJ1-4,TRBV7-9,13,.,CASSSKAVGELFF
TRBJ1-1,TRBV6-2/TRBV6-3,16,TRBD1,CASSYSRTGTGTEAFF
TRBJ2-1,TRBV28,16,.,CASSLSVSGGYNEQFF
TRBJ1-6,TRBV20-1,16,TRBD1,CSARVAGGNSNSPLHF
TRBJ2-7,TRBV27,12,.,CASKQGSREQYF